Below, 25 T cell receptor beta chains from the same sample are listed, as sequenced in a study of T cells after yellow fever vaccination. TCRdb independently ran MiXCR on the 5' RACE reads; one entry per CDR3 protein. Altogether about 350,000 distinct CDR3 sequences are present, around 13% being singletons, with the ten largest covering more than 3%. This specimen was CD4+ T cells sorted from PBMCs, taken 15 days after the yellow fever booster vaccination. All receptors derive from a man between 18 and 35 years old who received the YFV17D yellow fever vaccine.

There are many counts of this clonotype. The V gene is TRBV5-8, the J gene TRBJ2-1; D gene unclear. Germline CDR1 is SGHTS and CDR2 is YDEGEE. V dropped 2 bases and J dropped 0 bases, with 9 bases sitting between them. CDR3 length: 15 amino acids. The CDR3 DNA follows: TGTGCCAGCAGCTTTCGAGGCATCTCCTACAATGAGCAGTTCTTC. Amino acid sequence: CASSFRGISYNEQFF.

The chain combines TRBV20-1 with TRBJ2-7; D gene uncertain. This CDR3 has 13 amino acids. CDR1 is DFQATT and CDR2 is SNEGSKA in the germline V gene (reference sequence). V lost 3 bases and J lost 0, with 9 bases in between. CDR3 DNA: TGCAGTGCTAGCCCTGGAATCTCCTACGAGCAGTACTTC. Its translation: CSASPGISYEQYF.

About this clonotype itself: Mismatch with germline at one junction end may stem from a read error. In DNA form, the CDR3 reads TGTGCCAGCAGCAGGGGGGACAGCTTTTACTCTAGGGCCAACGTCCTGACTTTC. Encoded protein: CASSRGDSFYSRANVLTF. This chain connects TRBV6-5 to TRBJ2-6, with D possibly being TRBD1 (7 bases). The CDR3 is made up of 18 amino acids. Germline CDR1 and CDR2: MNHEY and SVGAGI.

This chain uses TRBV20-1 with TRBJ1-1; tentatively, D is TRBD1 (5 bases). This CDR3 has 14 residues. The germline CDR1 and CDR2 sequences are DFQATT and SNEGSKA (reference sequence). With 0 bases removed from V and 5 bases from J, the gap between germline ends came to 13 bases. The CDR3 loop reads CSARDSRRGTEAFF. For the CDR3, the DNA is TGCAGTGCTAGAGATTCGAGGAGGGGTACTGAAGCTTTCTTT.

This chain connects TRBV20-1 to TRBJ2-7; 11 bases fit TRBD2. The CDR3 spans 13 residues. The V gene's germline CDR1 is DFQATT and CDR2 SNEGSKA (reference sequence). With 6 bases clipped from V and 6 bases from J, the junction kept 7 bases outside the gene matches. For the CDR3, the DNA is TGCAGTGCCCTTAGCGGGGGGGCCACCGAGCAGTACTTC. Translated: CSALSGGATEQYF.

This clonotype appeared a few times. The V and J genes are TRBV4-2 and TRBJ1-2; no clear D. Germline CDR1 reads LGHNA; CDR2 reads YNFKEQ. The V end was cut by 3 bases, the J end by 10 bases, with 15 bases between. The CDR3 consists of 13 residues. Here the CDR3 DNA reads TGTGCCAGCAGCCAGTCCTCGCAGGTGGACTACACCTTC. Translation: CASSQSSQVDYTF.

The CDR3 spells CASSLVPNGNEQFF. As DNA, the CDR3 is TGTGCCAGCAGCTTAGTACCGAACGGGAATGAGCAGTTCTTC. The rearrangement links TRBV7-6 to TRBJ2-1; D gene unclear. V was cut by 1 base and J by 7 bases, with 11 bases left in between. The CDR3 length is 14 residues. Germline CDR1 reads SGHVS; CDR2 reads FNYEAQ. The entire variable domain, with the rest obtained from reference TRBV7-6 and TRBJ2-1, is as follows: GAGVSQSPRYKVTKRGQDVALRCDPISGHVSLYWYRQALGQGPEFLTYFNYEAQQDKSGLPNDRFSAERPEGSISTLTIQRTEQRDSAMYRCASSLVPNGNEQFFGPGTRLTVL.

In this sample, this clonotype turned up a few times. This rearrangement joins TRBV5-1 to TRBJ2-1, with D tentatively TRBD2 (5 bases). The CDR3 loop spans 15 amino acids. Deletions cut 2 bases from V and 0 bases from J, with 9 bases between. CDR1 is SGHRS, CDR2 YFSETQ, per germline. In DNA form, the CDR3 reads TGCGCCAGCAGCTTCCAGAGCGGCTCCTACAATGAGCAGTTCTTC. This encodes CASSFQSGSYNEQFF.

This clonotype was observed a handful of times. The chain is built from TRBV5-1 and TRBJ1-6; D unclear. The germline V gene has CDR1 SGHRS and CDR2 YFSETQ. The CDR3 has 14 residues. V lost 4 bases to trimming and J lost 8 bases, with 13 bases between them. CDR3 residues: CASSASAGDSPLHF. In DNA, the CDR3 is TGCGCCAGCAGCGCCAGTGCCGGGGATTCACCCCTCCACTTT. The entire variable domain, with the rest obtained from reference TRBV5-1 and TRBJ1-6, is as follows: KAGVTQTPRYLIKTRGQQVTLSCSPISGHRSVSWYQQTPGQGLQFLFEYFSETQRNKGNFPGRFSGRQFSNSRSEMNVSTLELGDSALYLCASSASAGDSPLHFGNGTRLTVT.

CDR3 DNA: TGTGCCGCCAGAAGCTCCTACGAGCAGTACTTC. This translates into CAARSSYEQYF. The chain links TRBV10-3 to TRBJ2-7; D not certain. Germline values: CDR1 ENHRY, CDR2 SYGVKD. The CDR3 is 11 amino acids. Trimming removed 11 bases from V and 0 bases from J, with 8 bases in between.

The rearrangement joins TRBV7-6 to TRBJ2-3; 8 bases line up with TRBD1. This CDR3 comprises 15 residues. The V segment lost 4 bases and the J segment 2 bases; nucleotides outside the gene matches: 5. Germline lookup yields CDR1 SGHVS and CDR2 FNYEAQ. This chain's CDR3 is CASSWGQDATDTQYF. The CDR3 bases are TGTGCCAGCAGCTGGGGACAGGATGCCACAGATACGCAGTATTTT. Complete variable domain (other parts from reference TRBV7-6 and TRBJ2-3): GAGVSQSPRYKVTKRGQDVALRCDPISGHVSLYWYRQALGQGPEFLTYFNYEAQQDKSGLPNDRFSAERPEGSISTLTIQRTEQRDSAMYRCASSWGQDATDTQYFGPGTRLTVL.

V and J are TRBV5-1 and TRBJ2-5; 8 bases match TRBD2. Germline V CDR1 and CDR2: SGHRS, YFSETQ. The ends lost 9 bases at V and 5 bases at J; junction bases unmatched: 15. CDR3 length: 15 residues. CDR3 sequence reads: CATKEASGSGETQYF. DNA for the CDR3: TGCGCCACGAAGGAGGCTAGCGGGTCCGGTGAGACCCAGTACTTC.

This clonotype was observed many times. CDR3: CASSLSGQETQYF. DNA of the CDR3: TGTGCCAGCAGTTTGTCAGGGCAAGAGACCCAGTACTTC. This chain links TRBV7-3 with TRBJ2-5; a possible D gene is TRBD1 (5 bases). Between the trimmed V and J ends, which lost 6 bases and 2 bases, there was a span of 10 bases. The CDR3 is 13 amino acids. The germline V gene has CDR1 SGHTA and CDR2 FQGTGA.

DNA of the CDR3: TGCGCCAGCAGCTTGTCGAGGCGCACAGATACGCAGTATTTT. Its translation is CASSLSRRTDTQYF. The chain recombines TRBV5-1 with TRBJ2-3; D remains unclear. Germline assignment: CDR1 SGHRS and CDR2 YFSETQ. With 1 base removed from V and 1 base from J, the gap between germline ends came to 7 bases. The CDR3 is 14 residues long.

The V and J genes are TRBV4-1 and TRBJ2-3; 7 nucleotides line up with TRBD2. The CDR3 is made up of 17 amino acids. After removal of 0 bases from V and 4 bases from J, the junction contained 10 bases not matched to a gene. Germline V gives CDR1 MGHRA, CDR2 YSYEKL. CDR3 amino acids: CASSQDRSSGEADTQYF. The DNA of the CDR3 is TGCGCCAGCAGCCAAGATAGATCCAGCGGGGAAGCAGATACGCAGTATTTT.

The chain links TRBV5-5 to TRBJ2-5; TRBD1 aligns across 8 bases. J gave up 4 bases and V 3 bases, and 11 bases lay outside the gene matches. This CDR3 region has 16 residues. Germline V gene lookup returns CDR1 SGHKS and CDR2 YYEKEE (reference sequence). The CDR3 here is CASSYGQGGKGETQYF. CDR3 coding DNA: TGTGCCAGCAGCTACGGACAGGGAGGAAAAGGAGAGACCCAGTACTTC.

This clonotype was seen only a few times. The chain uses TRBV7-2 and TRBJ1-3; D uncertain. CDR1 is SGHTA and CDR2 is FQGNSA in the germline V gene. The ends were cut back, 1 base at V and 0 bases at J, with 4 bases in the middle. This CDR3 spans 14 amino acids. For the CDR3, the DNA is TGTGCCAGCAGCTTAGTTGGCTCTGGAAACACCATATATTTT. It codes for CASSLVGSGNTIYF.

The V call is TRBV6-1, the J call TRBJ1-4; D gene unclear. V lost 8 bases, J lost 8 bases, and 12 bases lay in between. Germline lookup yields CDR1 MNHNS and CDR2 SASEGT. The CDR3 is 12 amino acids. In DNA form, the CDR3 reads TGTGCCAGCGTTAGTTTAGAAGAAAAACTGTTTTTT. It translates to CASVSLEEKLFF.

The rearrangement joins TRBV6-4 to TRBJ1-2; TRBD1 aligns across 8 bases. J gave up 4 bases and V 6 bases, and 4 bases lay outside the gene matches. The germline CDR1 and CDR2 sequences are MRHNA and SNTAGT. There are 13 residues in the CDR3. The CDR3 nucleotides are TGTGCCAGCAGCGCAGGGGGCGGCTATGGCTACACCTTC. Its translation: CASSAGGGYGYTF.

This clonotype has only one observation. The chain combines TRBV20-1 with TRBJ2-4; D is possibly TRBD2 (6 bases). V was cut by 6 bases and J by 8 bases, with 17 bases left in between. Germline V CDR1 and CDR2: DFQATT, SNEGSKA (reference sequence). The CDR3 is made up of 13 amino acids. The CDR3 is CSAETGGGYIQYF. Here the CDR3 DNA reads TGCAGTGCCGAGACCGGGGGTGGGTACATTCAGTACTTC.

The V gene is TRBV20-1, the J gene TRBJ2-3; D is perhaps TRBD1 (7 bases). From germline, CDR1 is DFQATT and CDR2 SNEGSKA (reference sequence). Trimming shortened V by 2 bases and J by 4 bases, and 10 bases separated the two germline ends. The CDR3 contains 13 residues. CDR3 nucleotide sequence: TGCAGTGCTAGAAGGAGGGGGCCAGATACGCAGTATTTT. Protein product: CSARRRGPDTQYF.

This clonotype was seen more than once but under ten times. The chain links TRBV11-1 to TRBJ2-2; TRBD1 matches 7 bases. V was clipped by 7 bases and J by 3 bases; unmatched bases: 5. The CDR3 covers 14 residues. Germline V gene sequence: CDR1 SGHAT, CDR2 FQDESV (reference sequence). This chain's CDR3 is CASTLQGYTGELFF. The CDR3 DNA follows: TGTGCCAGCACCCTACAGGGGTACACCGGGGAGCTGTTTTTT.

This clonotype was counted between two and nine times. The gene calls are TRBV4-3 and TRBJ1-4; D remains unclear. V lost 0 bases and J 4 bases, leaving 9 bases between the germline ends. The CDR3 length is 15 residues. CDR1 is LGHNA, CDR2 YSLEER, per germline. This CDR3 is CASSQEGWNNEKLFF. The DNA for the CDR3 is TGCGCCAGCAGCCAAGAGGGGTGGAATAATGAAAAACTGTTTTTT.

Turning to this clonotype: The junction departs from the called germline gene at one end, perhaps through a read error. The CDR3 loop reads CASSEAENQPKHF. The DNA for the CDR3 is TGTGCCAGCAGTGAAGCGGAAAATCAGCCCAAGCATTTT. The chain uses TRBV6-1 and TRBJ1-5, with unresolved D. The CDR3 length is 13 residues. Germline assignment: CDR1 MNHNS and CDR2 SASEGT.

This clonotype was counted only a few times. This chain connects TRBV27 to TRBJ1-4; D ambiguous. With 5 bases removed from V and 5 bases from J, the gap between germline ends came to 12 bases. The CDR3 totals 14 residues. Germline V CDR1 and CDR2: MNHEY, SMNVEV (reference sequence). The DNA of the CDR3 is TGTGCCAGCAGTCCGGAGGGCGGAAATGAAAAACTGTTTTTT. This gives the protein CASSPEGGNEKLFF. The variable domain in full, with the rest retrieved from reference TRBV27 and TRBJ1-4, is EAQVTQNPRYLITVTGKKLTVTCSQNMNHEYMSWYRQDPGLGLRQIYYSMNVEVTDKGDVPEGYKVSRKEKRNFPLILESPSPNQTSLYFCASSPEGGNEKLFFGSGTQLSVL.